This T cell receptor beta chain derives from a study of tumor-infiltrating lymphocytes in localized non-small cell lung cancer. V lost 4 bases and J 4 bases, leaving 10 bases between the germline ends. There are 13 residues in the CDR3. The germline V gene encodes CDR1 SGHTA and CDR2 FQGNSA. The protocol was immunoSEQ multiplex PCR, while the TCRdb copy is restricted to in-frame clones and leaves out a portion. The table shows 12,000 or so clones, with 65% to 85% occurring only once. The clonotype originates from a human donor with non-small cell lung cancer. J is TRBJ1-1 and V is TRBV7-2; D is unresolved. The specimen was lung tumor tissue. The CDR3 DNA reads as TGTGCCAGCAGCTCCCATGGGAGCACTGAAGCTTTCTTT. This translates into CASSSHGSTEAFF.